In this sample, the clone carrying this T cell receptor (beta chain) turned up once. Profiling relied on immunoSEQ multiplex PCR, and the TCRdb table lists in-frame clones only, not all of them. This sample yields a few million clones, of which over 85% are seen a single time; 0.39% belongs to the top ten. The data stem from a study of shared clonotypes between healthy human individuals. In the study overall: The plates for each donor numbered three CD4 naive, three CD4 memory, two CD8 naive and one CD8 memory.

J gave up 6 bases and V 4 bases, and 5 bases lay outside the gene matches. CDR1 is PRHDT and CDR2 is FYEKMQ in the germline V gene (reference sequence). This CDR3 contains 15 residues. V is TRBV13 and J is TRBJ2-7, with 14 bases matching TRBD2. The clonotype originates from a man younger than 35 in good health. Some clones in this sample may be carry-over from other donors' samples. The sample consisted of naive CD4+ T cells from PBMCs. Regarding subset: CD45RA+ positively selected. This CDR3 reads CASSSGTSGSAEQYF. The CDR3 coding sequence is TGTGCCAGCAGCTCAGGGACTAGCGGGAGTGCCGAGCAGTACTTC.